A single sample is the source of the 8 T cell receptor beta chains below, sequenced in a study of blood T cell repertoires in COVID-19. Clones were sequenced by immunoSEQ multiplex PCR, and TCRdb holds only the in-frame ones, with some missing. The data show some 50,000 clones, approximately 87% seen once. Sequenced input: peripheral blood. The receptor source for this set is a woman older than 75 with COVID-19, enrolled during active disease.

CDR3 protein: CASSQRGGGEEKLFF. The CDR3 region has the DNA TGTGCCAGCAGCCAAAGAGGGGGCGGTGAAGAAAAACTGTTTTTT. The chain recombines TRBV7-2 with TRBJ1-4; 7 bases line up with TRBD1. The length of the CDR3 is 15 residues. CDR1 and CDR2 from the germline V gene are SGHTA and FQGNSA. The trim removed 5 bases at V and 8 bases at J, leaving 11 bases unmatched.

The chain couples TRBV21-1 to TRBJ1-3; the table's D call of TRBD1 was not tested on the DNA. TRBV21-1 is given as a pseudogene. The CDR3 consists of 16 residues. The CDR3 DNA reads as TGTGCCAGCAGCAAAAAAGGGACAGGGGAGGGATACACCATATATTTT. This translates into CASSKKGTGEGYTIYF.

J is TRBJ2-2 and V is TRBV2; D uncertain. From germline, CDR1 is SNHLY and CDR2 FYNNEI. V lost 2 bases and J 0 bases, leaving 7 bases between the germline ends. The CDR3 has 15 residues. This CDR3 is CASSELFANTGELFF. Here the CDR3 DNA reads TGTGCCAGCAGTGAACTGTTCGCGAACACCGGGGAGCTGTTTTTT.

The genes are TRBV6-5 and TRBJ1-5, with D possibly TRBD1 on 5 matching bases. Germline CDR1 MNHEY, CDR2 SVGAGI. V shed 7 bases and J shed 4 bases, with 11 bases lying between them. The CDR3 totals 13 residues. Written as DNA, the CDR3 is TGTGCCAGCAATATCCAGGGTAATCAGCCCCAGCATTTT. Its protein product is CASNIQGNQPQHF.

As to this clone: At one end, the junction sequence differs from germline, possibly due to a read error. This sequence joins TRBV7-7 and TRBJ2-2; a possible D gene is TRBD2 (6 bases). This CDR3 has 16 residues. CDR1 is SSHAT and CDR2 is FNYEAQ in the germline V gene (reference sequence). CDR3 region: CASSLNLGGVTGELFF. As DNA, the CDR3 is TGTGCTAGCAGCTTAAATTTGGGAGGCGTCACCGGGGAGCTGTTTTTT.

The chain couples TRBV24-1 to TRBJ2-5; 9 bases are shared with TRBD2. V lost 3 bases, J lost 5 bases, and 9 bases stayed unmatched. Germline V gives CDR1 KGHDR, CDR2 SFDVKD. The CDR3 contains 16 residues. The DNA of the CDR3 is TGTGCCACCAGTGATCCTCGCGGGGGGGTATTGGAGACCCAGTACTTC. Translated, it gives CATSDPRGGVLETQYF.

CDR3 protein: CASSPGTGGGYEQYF. The CDR3 DNA reads as TGTGCCAGCTCACCCGGGACAGGGGGAGGCTACGAGCAGTACTTC. This chain connects TRBV18 to TRBJ2-7; 11 bases align to TRBD1. Germline values: CDR1 KGHSH, CDR2 LQKENI. The trim removed 3 bases at V and 3 bases at J, leaving 4 bases unmatched. The CDR3 is 15 residues long.

The V gene is TRBV6-5, the J gene TRBJ2-5; D call uncertain. Trimming removed 3 bases at V and 1 base at J, with 12 bases between. There are 15 residues in the CDR3. Per the germline V gene, CDR1 is MNHEY and CDR2 is SVGAGI. CDR3 sequence reads: CASSYGTATQETQYF. CDR3 in DNA: TGTGCCAGCAGTTATGGCACAGCAACCCAAGAGACCCAGTACTTC.